This entry describes one TCR beta chain. The antigen remains undetermined. This entry is derived from a study of Graves' ophthalmopathy and Graves' hyperthyroidism. Across the whole study: At initial diagnosis, peripheral blood was obtained, and this preceded any treatment. General observations from the study: Ophthalmopathy progression prediction by the model yielded a sensitivity of about 70% and a specificity of 72% to 75%.

As the template, RNA transcripts were used to amplify TCR beta CDR3 regions. After a first-round RT-PCR with HTBI primers, a second-round multiplex PCR was run. TCRdb recomputed calls from the multiplex PCR reads with MiXCR, one row per CDR3 protein. The sample holds nearly 400,000 distinct CDR3 sequences, about a sixth seen once. Clinical symptoms, serum thyroxine, TRAb, thyroid ultrasound and orbital computed tomography formed the basis of diagnosis. Fresh peripheral blood, 8.5 to 10 ml, was the PBMC source. The receptor comes from a woman under 30 with Graves' ophthalmopathy. The sample taken for sequencing was peripheral blood.

The CDR3: CASSPQTGIFQYF. CDR3 coding DNA: TGTGCCAGCAGCCCACAAACAGGAATTTTCCAGTACTTC. This chain joins TRBV6-4 and TRBJ2-7; weak D call: TRBD1 (5 bases). Trimming cost V 6 bases and J 10 bases, with 19 bases left between them. The germline V gene encodes CDR1 MRHNA and CDR2 SNTAGT. This CDR3 has 13 residues.